Each of the 14 T cell receptor beta chains below was sequenced from the same sample in a study of graft-versus-host responses after intestinal transplantation. Libraries were prepared by immunoSEQ multiplex PCR; TCRdb keeps only in-frame clonotypes and omits some of them. This sample carries roughly 100,000 clones, roughly 93% of them seen once, and the ten largest clones take 1.2%. Their recognized antigens are unknown. The sequences come from unstimulated CD8+ T cells sorted from spleen or lymph node cells, collected before intestinal transplant. These receptor sequences come from a human donor who received an intestinal transplant.

The chain combines TRBV4-1 with TRBJ1-2, with D perhaps TRBD1 (6 bases). Trimming cost V 6 bases and J 8 bases, with 16 bases left between them. Germline V gene data show CDR1 as MGHRA and CDR2 as YSYEKL. The CDR3 has 13 amino acids. The CDR3 DNA follows: TGCGCCAGCAGGGGAGGCAGGGGTGGAGGCTACACCTTC. Encoded protein: CASRGGRGGGYTF.

V gene TRBV6-6 combines with J gene TRBJ2-3, with no clear D. The CDR3 is 11 amino acids. Germline CDR1 and CDR2: MNHNY and SVGAGI (reference sequence). V lost 2 bases to trimming and J lost 6 bases, with 3 bases between them. CDR3 region: CASSYRDTQYF. DNA of the CDR3: TGTGCCAGCAGTTACAGGGATACGCAGTATTTT.

The chain has TRBV7-2 and TRBJ2-5; 13 bases match TRBD2. V trimming: 5 bases; J trimming: 1 base; junction bases outside the gene matches: 4. The CDR3 length is 16 residues. CDR1 is SGHTA and CDR2 is FQGNSA in the germline V gene. The CDR3 here is CASSRLAGGSQETQYF. CDR3 DNA sequence: TGTGCCAGCAGCCGACTAGCGGGGGGCTCCCAAGAGACCCAGTACTTC.

The rearrangement uses TRBV2 and TRBJ1-4; tentative D call: TRBD1 (5 bases). V lost 7 bases and J 3 bases, leaving 15 bases between the germline ends. The CDR3 has 15 amino acids. The germline V gene has CDR1 SNHLY and CDR2 FYNNEI. The chain's CDR3 is CASIRDLPSNEKLFF. CDR3 nucleotide sequence: TGTGCCAGCATTAGGGACCTCCCCTCTAATGAAAAACTGTTTTTT.

The rearrangement uses TRBV7-2 and TRBJ2-4; 7 nucleotides agree with TRBD2. The CDR3 length is 15 residues. From germline, CDR1 is SGHTA and CDR2 FQGNSA. The V segment lost 4 bases and the J segment 10 bases; nucleotides outside the gene matches: 13. CDR3 bases: TGTGCCAGCAGCTACTCCCCGGGGGGTGAATGGATTCAGTACTTC. The encoded protein is CASSYSPGGEWIQYF. The variable domain in full, with the rest retrieved from reference TRBV7-2 and TRBJ2-4, is GAGVSQSPSNKVTEKGKDVELRCDPISGHTALYWYRQSLGQGLEFLIYFQGNSAPDKSGLPSDRFSAERTGGSVSTLTIQRTQQEDSAVYLCASSYSPGGEWIQYFGAGTRLSVL.

J is TRBJ2-7 and V is TRBV9; TRBD2 matches 9 bases. This CDR3 region has 16 residues. Germline V lookup: CDR1 SGDLS, CDR2 YYNGEE. V gave up 4 bases and J gave up 0 bases; unmatched junction bases: 8. The CDR3 sequence: CASSPRGGASSYEQYF. As DNA, the CDR3 is TGTGCCAGCAGCCCTCGCGGGGGGGCCAGCTCCTACGAGCAGTACTTC. Combining the CDR3 with reference TRBV9 and TRBJ2-7 gives the whole variable domain DSGVTQTPKHLITATGQRVTLRCSPRSGDLSVYWYQQSLDQGLQFLIQYYNGEERAKGNILERFSAQQFPDLHSELNLSSLELGDSALYFCASSPRGGASSYEQYFGPGTRLTVT.

The chain carries TRBV7-8 and TRBJ1-5, with TRBD1 identical over 7 bases. Losses at the gene ends were 5 bases for V and 1 base for J; bases not matched to a gene: 5. Germline V gives CDR1 SGHVS, CDR2 FQNEAQ. This CDR3 has 15 residues. The CDR3, as DNA: TGTGCCAGCAGCCCGTACAGGGGAAGCAATCAGCCCCAGCATTTT. Residues: CASSPYRGSNQPQHF.

The chain carries TRBV5-6 and TRBJ2-1; unclear D gene. Trimming stripped 1 base from V and 10 bases from J, with 9 bases between. Per the germline V gene, CDR1 is SGHDT and CDR2 is YYEEEE. The CDR3 totals 12 residues. This CDR3 reads CASSLNNGEQFF. The CDR3 DNA sequence: TGTGCCAGCAGCTTGAATAACGGGGAGCAGTTCTTC.

The chain recombines TRBV9 with TRBJ2-1; 7 nucleotides align to TRBD2. This CDR3 spans 18 amino acids. Germline CDR1 is SGDLS and CDR2 is YYNGEE. With V trimmed by 3 bases and J by 0 bases, 12 bases remained unmatched. The CDR3: CASSEGGGEGGSYNEQFF. CDR3 bases: TGTGCCAGCAGCGAAGGCGGGGGAGAGGGTGGCTCCTACAATGAGCAGTTCTTC.

This clone was seen only once. The chain joins TRBV27 to TRBJ2-5; D uncertain. The CDR3 runs 15 residues. V shed 7 bases and J shed 2 bases, with 17 bases lying between them. The germline V gene encodes CDR1 MNHEY and CDR2 SMNVEV (reference sequence). Written as DNA, the CDR3 is TGTGCCAGCAAACGGGCACAAACCGATCAAGAGACCCAGTACTTC. As protein: CASKRAQTDQETQYF.

The V gene is TRBV7-6, the J gene TRBJ1-6, with D possibly matching TRBD1 (6 bases). Per the germline V gene, CDR1 is SGHVS and CDR2 is FNYEAQ. This CDR3 has 17 amino acids. V was pared by 6 bases and J by 4 bases, with 19 bases between. CDR3 bases: TGTGCCAGCAGTCAATCTGGGGGGGGCATATATAATTCACCCCTCCACTTT. Amino acid sequence: CASSQSGGGIYNSPLHF.

This clone was recorded once. The rearrangement uses TRBV27 and TRBJ2-5; D perhaps matches TRBD1 (6 bases). The V end was cut by 2 bases, the J end by 2 bases, with 12 bases between. The CDR3 covers 15 residues. Germline V gives CDR1 MNHEY, CDR2 SMNVEV (reference sequence). CDR3 residues: CASSLLDSPQETQYF. CDR3 bases: TGTGCCAGCAGTTTACTGGACAGCCCTCAAGAGACCCAGTACTTC.

The CDR3 region is CASTTFFGDTQYF. DNA of the CDR3: TGTGCCAGCACCACCTTCTTCGGGGATACGCAGTATTTT. V and J are TRBV6-1 and TRBJ2-3, with D unclear. CDR3 length equals 13 residues. V shed 7 bases and J shed 6 bases, with 14 bases lying between them. The germline V gene has CDR1 MNHNS and CDR2 SASEGT.

The chain employs TRBV2 and TRBJ1-4; TRBD1 aligns across 7 bases. V shed 4 bases and J 7 bases; nucleotides not matched to a gene: 15. CDR3 length equals 17 residues. Germline CDR1 SNHLY, CDR2 FYNNEI. CDR3 DNA sequence: TGTGCCAGCAGTGCGCGACAGGGTGGGGGACTTAGTGAAAAACTGTTTTTT. Its protein product is CASSARQGGGLSEKLFF.